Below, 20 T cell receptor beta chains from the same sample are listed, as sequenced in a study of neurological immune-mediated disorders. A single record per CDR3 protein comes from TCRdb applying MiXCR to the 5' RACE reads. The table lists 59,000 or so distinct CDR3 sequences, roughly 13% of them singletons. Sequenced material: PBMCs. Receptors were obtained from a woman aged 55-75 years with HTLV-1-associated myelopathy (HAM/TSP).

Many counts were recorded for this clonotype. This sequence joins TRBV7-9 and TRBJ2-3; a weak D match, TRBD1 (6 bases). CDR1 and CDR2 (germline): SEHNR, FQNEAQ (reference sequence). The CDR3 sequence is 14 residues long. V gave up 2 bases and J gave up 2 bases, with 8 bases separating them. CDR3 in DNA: TGTGCCAGCAGCTTATTGGGGGCCACAGATACGCAGTATTTT. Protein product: CASSLLGATDTQYF.

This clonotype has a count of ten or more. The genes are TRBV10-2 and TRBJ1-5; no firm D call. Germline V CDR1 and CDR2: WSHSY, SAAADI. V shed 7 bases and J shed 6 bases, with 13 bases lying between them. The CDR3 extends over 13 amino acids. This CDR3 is CASTPGLSQPQHF. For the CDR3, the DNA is TGCGCCAGCACCCCGGGCCTAAGTCAGCCCCAGCATTTT.

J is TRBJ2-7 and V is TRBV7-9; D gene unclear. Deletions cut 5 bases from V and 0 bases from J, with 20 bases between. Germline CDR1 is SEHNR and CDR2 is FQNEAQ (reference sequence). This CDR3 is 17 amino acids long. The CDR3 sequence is CASSPNPGSSFSYEQYF. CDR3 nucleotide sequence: TGTGCCAGCAGCCCCAACCCAGGTAGCTCCTTCTCCTACGAGCAGTACTTC.

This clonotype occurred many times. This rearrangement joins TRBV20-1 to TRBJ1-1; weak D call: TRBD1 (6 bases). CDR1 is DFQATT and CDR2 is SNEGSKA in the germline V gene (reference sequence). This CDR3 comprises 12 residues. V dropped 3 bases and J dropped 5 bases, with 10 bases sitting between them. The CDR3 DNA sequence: TGCAGTGCTAGTTTTCAGGGGACTGAAGCTTTCTTT. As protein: CSASFQGTEAFF.

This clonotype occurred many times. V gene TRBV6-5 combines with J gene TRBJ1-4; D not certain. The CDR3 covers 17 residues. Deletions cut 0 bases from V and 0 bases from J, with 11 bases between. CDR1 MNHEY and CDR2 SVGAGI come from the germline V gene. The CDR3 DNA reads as TGTGCCAGCAGTTACTCGAGTGGTTCGGCAACTAATGAAAAACTGTTTTTT. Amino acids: CASSYSSGSATNEKLFF.

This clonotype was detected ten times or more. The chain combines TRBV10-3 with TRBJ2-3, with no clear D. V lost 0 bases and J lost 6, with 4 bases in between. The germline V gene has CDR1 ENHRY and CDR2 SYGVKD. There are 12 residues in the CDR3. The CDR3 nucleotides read TGTGCCATCAGTGAGTCCCGGGATACGCAGTATTTT. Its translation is CAISESRDTQYF.

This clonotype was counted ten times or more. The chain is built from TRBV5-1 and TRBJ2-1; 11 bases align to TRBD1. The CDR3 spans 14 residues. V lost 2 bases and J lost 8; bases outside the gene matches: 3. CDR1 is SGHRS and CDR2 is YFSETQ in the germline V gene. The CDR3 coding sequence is TGCGCCAGCAGCTTAAGGACAGGGGGCTATGAGCAGTTCTTC. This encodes CASSLRTGGYEQFF.

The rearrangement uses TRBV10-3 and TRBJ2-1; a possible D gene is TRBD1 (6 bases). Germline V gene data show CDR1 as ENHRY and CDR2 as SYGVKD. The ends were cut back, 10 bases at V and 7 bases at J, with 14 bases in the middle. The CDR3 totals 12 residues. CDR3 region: CATEKDRNEQFF. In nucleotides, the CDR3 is TGTGCCACCGAGAAAGACAGGAATGAGCAGTTCTTC.

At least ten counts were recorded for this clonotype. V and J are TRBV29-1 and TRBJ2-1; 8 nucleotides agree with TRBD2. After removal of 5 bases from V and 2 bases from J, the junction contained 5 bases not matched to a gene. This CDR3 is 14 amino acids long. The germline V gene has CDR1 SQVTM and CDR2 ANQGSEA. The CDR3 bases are TGCAGCGTTCCGCTAGCGGGTCCCTACAATGAGCAGTTCTTC. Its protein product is CSVPLAGPYNEQFF.

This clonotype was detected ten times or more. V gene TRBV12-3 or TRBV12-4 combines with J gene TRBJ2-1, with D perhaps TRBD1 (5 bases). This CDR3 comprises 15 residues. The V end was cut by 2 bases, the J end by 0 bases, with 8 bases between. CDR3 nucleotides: TGTGCCAGCAGTTTAAAAGGGGCCTCCTACAATGAGCAGTTCTTC. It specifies CASSLKGASYNEQFF.

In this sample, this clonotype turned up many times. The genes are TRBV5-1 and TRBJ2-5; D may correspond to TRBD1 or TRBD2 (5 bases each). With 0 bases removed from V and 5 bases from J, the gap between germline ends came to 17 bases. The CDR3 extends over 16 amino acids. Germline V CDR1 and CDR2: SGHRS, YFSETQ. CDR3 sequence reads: CASSLDPGPLLETQYF. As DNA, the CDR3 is TGCGCCAGCAGCTTGGACCCGGGACCGCTATTGGAGACCCAGTACTTC.

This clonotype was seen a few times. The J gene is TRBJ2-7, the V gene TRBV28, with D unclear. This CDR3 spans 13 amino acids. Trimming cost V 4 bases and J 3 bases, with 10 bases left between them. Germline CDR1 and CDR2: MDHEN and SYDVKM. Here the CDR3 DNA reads TGTGCCAGCAGTTCTGGAAATATCTACGAGCAGTACTTC. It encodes CASSSGNIYEQYF.

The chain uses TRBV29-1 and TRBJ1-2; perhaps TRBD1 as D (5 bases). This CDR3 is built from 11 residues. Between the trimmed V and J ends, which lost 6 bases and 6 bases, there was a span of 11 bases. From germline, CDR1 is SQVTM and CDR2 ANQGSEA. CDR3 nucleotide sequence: TGCAGCGTGCGTGGGACCGATGGCTACACCTTC. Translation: CSVRGTDGYTF.

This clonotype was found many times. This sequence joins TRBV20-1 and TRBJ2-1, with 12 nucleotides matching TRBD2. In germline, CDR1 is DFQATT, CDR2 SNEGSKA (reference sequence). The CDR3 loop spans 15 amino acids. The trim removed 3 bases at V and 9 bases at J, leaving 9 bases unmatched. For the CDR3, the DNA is TGCAGTGCTAGGGTTCGTACTAGCGGGGGGAGTGAGCAGTTCTTC. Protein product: CSARVRTSGGSEQFF.

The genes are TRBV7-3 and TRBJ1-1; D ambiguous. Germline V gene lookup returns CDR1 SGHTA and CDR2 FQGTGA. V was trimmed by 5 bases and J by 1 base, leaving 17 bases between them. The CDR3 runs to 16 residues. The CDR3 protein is CASSAGNRDRNTEAFF. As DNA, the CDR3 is TGTGCCAGCAGCGCGGGGAATAGGGATCGGAACACTGAAGCTTTCTTT.

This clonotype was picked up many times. CDR3 loop: CASSLDVSVKTQYF. The DNA of the CDR3 is TGTGCCAGCAGCTTAGATGTCTCGGTAAAGACCCAGTACTTC. V gene TRBV7-2 combines with J gene TRBJ2-5; no reliable D call. Germline-derived CDR1 and CDR2 are SGHTA and FQGNSA. The V and J ends lost 1 base and 6 bases respectively, with 12 bases between them. The CDR3 is 14 residues long.

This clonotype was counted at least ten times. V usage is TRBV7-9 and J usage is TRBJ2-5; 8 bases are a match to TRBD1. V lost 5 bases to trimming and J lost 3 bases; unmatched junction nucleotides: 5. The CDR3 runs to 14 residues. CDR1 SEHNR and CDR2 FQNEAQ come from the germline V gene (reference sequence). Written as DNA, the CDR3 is TGTGCCAGCAGCCGGGGACAGGCGGAAGAGACCCAGTACTTC. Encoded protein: CASSRGQAEETQYF.

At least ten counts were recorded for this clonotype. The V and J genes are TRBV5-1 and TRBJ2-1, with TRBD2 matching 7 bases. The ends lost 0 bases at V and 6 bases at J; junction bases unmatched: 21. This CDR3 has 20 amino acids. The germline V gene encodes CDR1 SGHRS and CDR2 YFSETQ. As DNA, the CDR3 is TGCGCCAGCAGCTTGGATTCGGGGACTTTTACAACCCCGGGGGGCAATGAGCAGTTCTTC. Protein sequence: CASSLDSGTFTTPGGNEQFF.

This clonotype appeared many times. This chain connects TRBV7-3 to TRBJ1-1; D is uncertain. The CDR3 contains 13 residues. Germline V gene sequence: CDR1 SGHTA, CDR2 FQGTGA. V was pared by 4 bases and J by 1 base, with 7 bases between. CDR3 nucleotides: TGTGCCAGCAGCTCCGGGAGGAACACTGAAGCTTTCTTT. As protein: CASSSGRNTEAFF.

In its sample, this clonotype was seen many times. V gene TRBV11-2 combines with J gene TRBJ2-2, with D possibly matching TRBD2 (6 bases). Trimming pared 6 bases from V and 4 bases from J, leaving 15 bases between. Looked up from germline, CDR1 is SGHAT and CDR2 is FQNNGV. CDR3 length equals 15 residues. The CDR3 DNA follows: TGTGCCAGCAGGGCCGGGAGTATGGGCACCGGGGAGCTGTTTTTT. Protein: CASRAGSMGTGELFF.